Here is one TCR beta chain with its context. Measured with immunoSEQ multiplex PCR; TCRdb has only the in-frame clones, and not every one. The sample has 95,000 to 150,000 clones; 84% are singletons. The data stem from a study of blood T cell repertoires in COVID-19. Participants were placed into cohorts based on the clinical history they reported. This TCR was recovered from a woman between 25 and 40 years old who had recovered from COVID-19. Sequencing input: PBMCs or T cells enriched from blood (not recorded which).

The DNA for the CDR3 is TGTGCCAGCAGCCAAGGTGGTGGACAGGGTGGAAACACTGAAGCTTTCTTT. This translates into CASSQGGGQGGNTEAFF. This rearrangement joins TRBV3-1 (or the pseudogene TRBV3-2) to TRBJ1-1; TRBD1 matches 8 bases. This CDR3 is 17 amino acids long. V gave up 1 base and J gave up 2 bases; unmatched junction bases: 9. Per the germline V gene, CDR1 is LGHDT and CDR2 is YNNKEL (reference sequence).